This note documents a single T cell receptor beta chain sequence. The data are from a study of shared clonotypes between healthy human individuals. This CDR3 has 16 amino acids. Germline V gene data show CDR1 as LNHNV and CDR2 as YYDKDF (reference sequence). V lost 1 base, J lost 4 bases, and 6 bases stayed unmatched. Each subset's genomic DNA was shared equally among a number of immunoSEQ plates. Data came from immunoSEQ multiplex PCR; TCRdb stores just in-frame clones and leaves some out. The sample has more than 550,000 clones, 90% seen once. Combination of CD45RO+ cells with CCR7-negative CD45RA+ TemRA cells was used for CD8 memory.

V usage is TRBV15 and J usage is TRBJ2-1; TRBD2 matches 8 bases. Sequencing was performed on memory CD8+ T cells from PBMCs. The subset denotes: CD45RO+ cells pooled with CCR7-negative TemRA cells. The TCR originated in a man between 18 and 35 years old in good health. Some clones in this sample may be carry-over from other donors' samples. This chain's CDR3 is CATSRVRGGAYNEQFF. The DNA of the CDR3 is TGTGCCACCAGCAGAGTCCGGGGGGGTGCATACAATGAGCAGTTCTTC.